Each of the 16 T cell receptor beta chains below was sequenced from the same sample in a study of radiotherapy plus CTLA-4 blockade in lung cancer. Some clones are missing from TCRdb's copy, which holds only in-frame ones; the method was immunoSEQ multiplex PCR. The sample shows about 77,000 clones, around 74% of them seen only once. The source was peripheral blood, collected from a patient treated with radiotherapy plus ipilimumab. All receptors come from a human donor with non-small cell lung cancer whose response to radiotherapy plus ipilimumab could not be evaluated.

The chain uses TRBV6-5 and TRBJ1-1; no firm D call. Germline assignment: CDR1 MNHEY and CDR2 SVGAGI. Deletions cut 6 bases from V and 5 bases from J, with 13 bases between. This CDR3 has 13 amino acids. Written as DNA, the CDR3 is TGTGCCAGCAGCCCCTTGCCGGGGACTGAAGCTTTCTTT. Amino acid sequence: CASSPLPGTEAFF.

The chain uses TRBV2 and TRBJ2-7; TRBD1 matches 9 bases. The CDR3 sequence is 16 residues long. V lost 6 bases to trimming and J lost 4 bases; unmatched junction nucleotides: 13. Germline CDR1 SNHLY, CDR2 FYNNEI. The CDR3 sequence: CASRQTGGAQGYEQYF. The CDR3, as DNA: TGTGCCAGCAGACAGACAGGGGGGGCCCAGGGGTACGAGCAGTACTTC.

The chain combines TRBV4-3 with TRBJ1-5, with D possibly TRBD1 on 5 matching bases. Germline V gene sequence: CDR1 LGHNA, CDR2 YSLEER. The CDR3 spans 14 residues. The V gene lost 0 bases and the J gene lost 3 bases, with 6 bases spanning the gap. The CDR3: CASSQEQVNQPQHF. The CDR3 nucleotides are TGCGCCAGCAGCCAAGAACAGGTCAATCAGCCCCAGCATTTT.

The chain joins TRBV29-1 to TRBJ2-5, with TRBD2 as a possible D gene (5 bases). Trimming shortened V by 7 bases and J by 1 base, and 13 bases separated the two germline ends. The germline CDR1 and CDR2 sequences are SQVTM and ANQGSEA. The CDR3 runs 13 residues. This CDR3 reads CSGKVGAQETQYF. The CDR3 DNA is TGCAGCGGGAAAGTGGGAGCCCAAGAGACCCAGTACTTC.

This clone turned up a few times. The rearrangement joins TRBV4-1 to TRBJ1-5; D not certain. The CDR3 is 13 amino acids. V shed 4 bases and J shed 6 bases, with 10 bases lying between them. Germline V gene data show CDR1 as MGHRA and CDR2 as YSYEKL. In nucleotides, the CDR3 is TGCGCCAGCAGCCCCACGGTCGGTCAGCCCCAGCATTTT. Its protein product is CASSPTVGQPQHF.

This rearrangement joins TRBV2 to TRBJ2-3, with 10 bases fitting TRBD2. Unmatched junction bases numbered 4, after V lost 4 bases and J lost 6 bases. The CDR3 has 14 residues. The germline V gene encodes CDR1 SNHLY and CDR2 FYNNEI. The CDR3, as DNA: TGTGCCAGCAGTGGGACTAGCGGAAGGGATACGCAGTATTTT. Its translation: CASSGTSGRDTQYF.

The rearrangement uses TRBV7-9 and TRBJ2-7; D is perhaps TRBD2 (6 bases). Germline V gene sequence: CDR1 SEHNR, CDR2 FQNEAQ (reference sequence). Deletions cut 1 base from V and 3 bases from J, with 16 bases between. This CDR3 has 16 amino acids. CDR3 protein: CASSLGRLDFIYEQYF. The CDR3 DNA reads TGTGCCAGCAGCTTAGGACGACTAGACTTTATCTACGAGCAGTACTTC.

The DNA for the CDR3 is TGTGCCAGCAGTTACTGGGGGGACCTTACAACTGGCTACACCTTC. This sequence encodes CASSYWGDLTTGYTF. This chain joins TRBV6-6 and TRBJ1-2; perhaps TRBD1 as D (5 bases). The CDR3 loop spans 15 amino acids. V dropped 1 base and J dropped 7 bases, with 16 bases sitting between them. Germline V CDR1 and CDR2: MNHNY, SVGAGI (reference sequence).

The CDR3 is CASSRLESSYNEQFF. Here the CDR3 DNA reads TGTGCCAGCAGCCGACTAGAAAGCTCCTACAATGAGCAGTTCTTC. This chain joins TRBV13 and TRBJ2-1; TRBD2 is a possible D gene (6 bases). Germline loops: CDR1 PRHDT, CDR2 FYEKMQ (reference sequence). V gave up 5 bases and J gave up 0 bases, with 11 bases separating them. CDR3 size: 15 residues.

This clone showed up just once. Here the CDR3 reads CASSLFARDEGQTQYF. Here the CDR3 DNA reads TGTGCCAGCAGTTTATTTGCCAGGGATGAAGGGCAGACCCAGTACTTC. V gene TRBV27 combines with J gene TRBJ2-5; D is perhaps TRBD1 (5 bases). In germline, CDR1 is MNHEY, CDR2 SMNVEV (reference sequence). The CDR3 totals 16 residues. Trimming shortened V by 1 base and J by 6 bases, and 18 bases separated the two germline ends.

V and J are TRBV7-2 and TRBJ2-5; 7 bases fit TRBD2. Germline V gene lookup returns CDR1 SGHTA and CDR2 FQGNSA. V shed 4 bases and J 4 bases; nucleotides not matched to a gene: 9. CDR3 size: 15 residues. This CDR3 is CASSSPWEGRETQYF. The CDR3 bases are TGTGCCAGCAGCTCCCCCTGGGAGGGCCGAGAGACCCAGTACTTC.

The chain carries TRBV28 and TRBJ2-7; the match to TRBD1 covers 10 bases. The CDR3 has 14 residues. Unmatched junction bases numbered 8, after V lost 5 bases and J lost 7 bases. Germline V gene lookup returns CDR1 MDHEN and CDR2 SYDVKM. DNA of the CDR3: TGTGCCAGCAGTCCCGGGGACAGGGGAGGAGAGCAGTACTTC. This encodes CASSPGDRGGEQYF.

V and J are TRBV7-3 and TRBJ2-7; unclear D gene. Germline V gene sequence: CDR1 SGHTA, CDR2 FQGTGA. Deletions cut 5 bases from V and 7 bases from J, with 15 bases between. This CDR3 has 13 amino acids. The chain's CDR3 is CASSPDGPWEQYF. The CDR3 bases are TGTGCCAGCAGCCCAGATGGGCCCTGGGAGCAGTACTTC.

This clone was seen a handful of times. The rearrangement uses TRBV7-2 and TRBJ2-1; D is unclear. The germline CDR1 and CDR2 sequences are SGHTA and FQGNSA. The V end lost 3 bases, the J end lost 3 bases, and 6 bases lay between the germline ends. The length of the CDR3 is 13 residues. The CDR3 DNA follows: TGTGCCAGCAGCTTGACTGGCTACAATGAGCAGTTCTTC. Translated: CASSLTGYNEQFF. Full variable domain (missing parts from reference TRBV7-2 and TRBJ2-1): GAGVSQSPSNKVTEKGKDVELRCDPISGHTALYWYRQSLGQGLEFLIYFQGNSAPDKSGLPSDRFSAERTGGSVSTLTIQRTQQEDSAVYLCASSLTGYNEQFFGPGTRLTVL.

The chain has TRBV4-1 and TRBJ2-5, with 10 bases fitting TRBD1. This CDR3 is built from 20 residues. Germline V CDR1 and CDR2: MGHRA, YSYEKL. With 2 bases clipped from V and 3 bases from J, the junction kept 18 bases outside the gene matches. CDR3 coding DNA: TGCGCCAGCAGCCAAACATCTATTGGGATAGGACAGGGGGAGAAAGAGACCCAGTACTTC. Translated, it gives CASSQTSIGIGQGEKETQYF.

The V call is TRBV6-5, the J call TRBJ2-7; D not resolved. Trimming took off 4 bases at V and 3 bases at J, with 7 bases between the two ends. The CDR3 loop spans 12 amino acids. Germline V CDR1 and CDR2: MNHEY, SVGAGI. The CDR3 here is CASSSTHYEQYF. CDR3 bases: TGTGCCAGCAGTTCTACTCACTACGAGCAGTACTTC.